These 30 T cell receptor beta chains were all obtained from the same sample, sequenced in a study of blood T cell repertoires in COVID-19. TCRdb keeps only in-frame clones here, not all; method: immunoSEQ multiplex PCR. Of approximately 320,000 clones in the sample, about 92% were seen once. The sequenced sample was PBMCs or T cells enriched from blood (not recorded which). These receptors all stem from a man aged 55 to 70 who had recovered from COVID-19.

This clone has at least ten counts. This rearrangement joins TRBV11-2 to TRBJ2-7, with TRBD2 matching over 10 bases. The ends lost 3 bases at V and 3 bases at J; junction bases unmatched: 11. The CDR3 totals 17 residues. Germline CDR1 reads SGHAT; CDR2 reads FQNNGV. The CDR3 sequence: CASSFGSAGGALYEQYF. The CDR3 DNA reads TGTGCCAGCAGCTTCGGCTCAGCGGGAGGGGCACTCTACGAGCAGTACTTC.

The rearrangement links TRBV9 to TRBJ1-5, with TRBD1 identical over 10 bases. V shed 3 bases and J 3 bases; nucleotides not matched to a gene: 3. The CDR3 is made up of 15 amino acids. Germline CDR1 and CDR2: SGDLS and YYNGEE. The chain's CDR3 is CASSGTGGLNQPQHF. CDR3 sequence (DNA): TGTGCCAGCAGCGGGACAGGGGGTCTCAATCAGCCCCAGCATTTT.

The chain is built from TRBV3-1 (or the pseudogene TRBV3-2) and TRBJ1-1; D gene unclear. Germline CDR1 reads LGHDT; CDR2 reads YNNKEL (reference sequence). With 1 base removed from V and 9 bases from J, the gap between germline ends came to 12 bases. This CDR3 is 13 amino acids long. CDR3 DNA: TGTGCCAGCAGCCAAGTAAGTGGGAGCCAAGCTTTCTTT. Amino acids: CASSQVSGSQAFF.

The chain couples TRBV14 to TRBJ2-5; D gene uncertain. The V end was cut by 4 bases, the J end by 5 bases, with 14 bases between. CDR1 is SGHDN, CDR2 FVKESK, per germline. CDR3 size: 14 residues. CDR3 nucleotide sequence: TGTGCCAGCAGCCCAGCGTGGCGATTGGAGACCCAGTACTTC. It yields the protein CASSPAWRLETQYF.

CDR3 loop: CATSDLANTGELFF. The CDR3 nucleotides read TGTGCCACCAGTGATCTAGCAAACACCGGGGAGCTGTTTTTT. This chain connects TRBV24-1 to TRBJ2-2, with a weak D call TRBD2 (5 bases). V lost 3 bases and J lost 2, with 6 bases in between. The CDR3 is 14 residues long. The germline V gene encodes CDR1 KGHDR and CDR2 SFDVKD.

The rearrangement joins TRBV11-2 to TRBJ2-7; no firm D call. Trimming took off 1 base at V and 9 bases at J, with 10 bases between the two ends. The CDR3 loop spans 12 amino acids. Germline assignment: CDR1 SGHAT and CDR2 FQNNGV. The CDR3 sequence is CASSLVERAQYF. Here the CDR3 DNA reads TGTGCCAGCAGCTTAGTGGAGCGCGCGCAGTACTTC.

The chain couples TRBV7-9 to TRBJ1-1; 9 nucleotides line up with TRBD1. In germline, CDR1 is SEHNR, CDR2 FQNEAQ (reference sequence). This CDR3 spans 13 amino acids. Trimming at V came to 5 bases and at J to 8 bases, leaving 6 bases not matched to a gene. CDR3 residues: CASSAGTGREAFF. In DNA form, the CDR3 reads TGTGCCAGCAGCGCCGGGACAGGGAGGGAAGCTTTCTTT.

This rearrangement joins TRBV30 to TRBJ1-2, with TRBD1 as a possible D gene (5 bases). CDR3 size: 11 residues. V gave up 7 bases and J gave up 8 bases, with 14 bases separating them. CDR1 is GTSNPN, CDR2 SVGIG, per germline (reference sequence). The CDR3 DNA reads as TGTGCCTTCTGGGGCGGCGCAGGCTACACCTTC. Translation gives CAFWGGAGYTF.

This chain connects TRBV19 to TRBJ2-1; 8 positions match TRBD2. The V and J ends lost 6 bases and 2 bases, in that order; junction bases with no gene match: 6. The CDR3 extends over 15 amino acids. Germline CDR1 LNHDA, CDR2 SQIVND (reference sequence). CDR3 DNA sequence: TGTGCCAGTAGGCCGGGACTAGGTGCCTACAATGAGCAGTTCTTC. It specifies CASRPGLGAYNEQFF. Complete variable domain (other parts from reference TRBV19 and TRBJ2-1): DGGITQSPKYLFRKEGQNVTLSCEQNLNHDAMYWYRQDPGQGLRLIYYSQIVNDFQKGDIAEGYSVSREKKESFPLTVTSAQKNPTAFYLCASRPGLGAYNEQFFGPGTRLTVL.

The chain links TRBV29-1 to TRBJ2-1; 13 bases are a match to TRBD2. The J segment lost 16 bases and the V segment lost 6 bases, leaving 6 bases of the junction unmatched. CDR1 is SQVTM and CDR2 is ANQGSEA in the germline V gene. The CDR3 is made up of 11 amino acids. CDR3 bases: TGCAGCGTCGCAACTAGCGGGGGGGCCTTCTTC. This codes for CSVATSGGAFF.

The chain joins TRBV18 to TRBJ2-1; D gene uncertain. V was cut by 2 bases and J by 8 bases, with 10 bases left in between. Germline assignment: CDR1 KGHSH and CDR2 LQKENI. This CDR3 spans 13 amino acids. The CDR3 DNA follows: TGTGCCAGCTCACCAGGGCAGCTTGATGAGCAGTTCTTC. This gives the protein CASSPGQLDEQFF.

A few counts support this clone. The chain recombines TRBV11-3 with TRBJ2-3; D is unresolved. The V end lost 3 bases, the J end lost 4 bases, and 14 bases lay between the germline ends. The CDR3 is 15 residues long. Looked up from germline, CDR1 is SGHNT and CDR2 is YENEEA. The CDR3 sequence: CASSFSPSLADTQYF. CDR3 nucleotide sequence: TGTGCCAGCAGCTTTTCCCCTAGTCTGGCAGATACGCAGTATTTT.

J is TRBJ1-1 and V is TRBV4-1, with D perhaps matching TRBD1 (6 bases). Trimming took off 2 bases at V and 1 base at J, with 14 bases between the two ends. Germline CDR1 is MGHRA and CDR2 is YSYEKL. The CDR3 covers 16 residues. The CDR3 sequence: CASSQHLGAGNTEAFF. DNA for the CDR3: TGCGCCAGCAGCCAACATCTGGGGGCTGGGAACACTGAAGCTTTCTTT.

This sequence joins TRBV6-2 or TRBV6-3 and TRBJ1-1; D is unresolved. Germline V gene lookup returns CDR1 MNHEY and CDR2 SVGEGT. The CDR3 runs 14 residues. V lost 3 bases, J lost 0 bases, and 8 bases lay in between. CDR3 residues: CASSYANMNTEAFF. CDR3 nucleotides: TGTGCCAGCAGTTATGCAAACATGAACACTGAAGCTTTCTTT.

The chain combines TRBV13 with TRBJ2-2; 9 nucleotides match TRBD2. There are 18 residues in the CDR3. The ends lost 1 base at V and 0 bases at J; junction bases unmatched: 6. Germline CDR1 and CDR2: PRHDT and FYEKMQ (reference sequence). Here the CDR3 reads CASSLETAGGSNTGELFF. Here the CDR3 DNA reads TGTGCCAGCAGCTTAGAGACAGCGGGGGGATCGAACACCGGGGAGCTGTTTTTT.

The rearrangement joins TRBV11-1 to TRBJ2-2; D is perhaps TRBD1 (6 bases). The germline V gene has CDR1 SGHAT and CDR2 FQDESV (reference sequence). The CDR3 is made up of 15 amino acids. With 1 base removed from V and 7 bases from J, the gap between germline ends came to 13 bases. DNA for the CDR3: TGTGCCAGCAGCTTAGGCTTTGGGGGCGTCGGGGAGCTGTTTTTT. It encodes CASSLGFGGVGELFF. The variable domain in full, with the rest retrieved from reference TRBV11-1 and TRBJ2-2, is EAEVAQSPRYKITEKSQAVAFWCDPISGHATLYWYRQILGQGPELLVQFQDESVVDDSQLPKDRFSAERLKGVDSTLKIQPAELGDSAMYLCASSLGFGGVGELFFGEGSRLTVL.

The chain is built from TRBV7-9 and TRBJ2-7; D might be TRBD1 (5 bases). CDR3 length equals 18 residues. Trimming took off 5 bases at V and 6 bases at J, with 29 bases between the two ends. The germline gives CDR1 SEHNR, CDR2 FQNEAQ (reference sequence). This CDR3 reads CASSPSPSSRTTGTEQYF. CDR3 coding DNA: TGTGCCAGCAGCCCCTCCCCAAGCTCGAGGACCACAGGAACCGAGCAGTACTTC. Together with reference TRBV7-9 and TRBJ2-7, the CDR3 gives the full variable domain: DTGVSQNPRHKITKRGQNVTFRCDPISEHNRLYWYRQTLGQGPEFLTYFQNEAQLEKSRLLSDRFSAERPKGSFSTLEIQRTEQGDSAMYLCASSPSPSSRTTGTEQYFGPGTRLTVT.

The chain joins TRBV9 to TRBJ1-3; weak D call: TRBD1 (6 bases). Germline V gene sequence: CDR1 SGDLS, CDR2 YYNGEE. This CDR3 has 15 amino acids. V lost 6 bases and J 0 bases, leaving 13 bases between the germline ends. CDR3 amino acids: CASNPQGSSGNTIYF. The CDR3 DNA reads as TGTGCCAGCAACCCCCAGGGGAGCTCTGGAAACACCATATATTTT.

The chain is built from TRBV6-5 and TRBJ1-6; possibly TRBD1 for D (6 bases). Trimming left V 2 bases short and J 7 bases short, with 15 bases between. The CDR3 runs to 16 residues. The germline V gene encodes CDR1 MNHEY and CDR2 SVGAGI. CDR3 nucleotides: TGTGCCAGCAGTTACGGTCACTGGCAGGGGAATTCACCCCTCCACTTT. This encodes CASSYGHWQGNSPLHF.

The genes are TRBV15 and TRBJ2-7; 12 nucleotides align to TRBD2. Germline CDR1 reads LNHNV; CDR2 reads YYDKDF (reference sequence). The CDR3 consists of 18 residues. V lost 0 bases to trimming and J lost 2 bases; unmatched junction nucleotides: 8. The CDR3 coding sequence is TGTGCCACCAGCAGAGATCTTAGGACTAGCGGGGTCACCTACGAGCAGTACTTC. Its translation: CATSRDLRTSGVTYEQYF.

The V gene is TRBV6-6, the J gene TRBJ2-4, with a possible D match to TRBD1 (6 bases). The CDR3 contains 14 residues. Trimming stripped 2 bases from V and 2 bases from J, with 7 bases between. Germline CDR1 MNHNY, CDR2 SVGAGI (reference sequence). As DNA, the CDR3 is TGTGCCAGCAGTTACCGGGACACCAAAAACATTCAGTACTTC. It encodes CASSYRDTKNIQYF.

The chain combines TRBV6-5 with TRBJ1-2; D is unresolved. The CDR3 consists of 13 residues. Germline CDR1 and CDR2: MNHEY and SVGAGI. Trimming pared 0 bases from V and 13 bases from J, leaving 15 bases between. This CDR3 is CASSYSPNTEGTF. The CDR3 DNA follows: TGTGCCAGCAGTTACTCGCCGAATACGGAGGGCACCTTC.

This CDR3 reads CARDRLNTEAFF. As DNA, the CDR3 is TGTGCCAGGGACAGGTTGAACACTGAAGCTTTCTTT. The chain couples TRBV30 to TRBJ1-1; 8 nucleotides line up with TRBD1. Germline values: CDR1 GTSNPN, CDR2 SVGIG (reference sequence). J lost 0 bases, V lost 8 bases, and 2 bases had no gene match. The CDR3 covers 12 residues.

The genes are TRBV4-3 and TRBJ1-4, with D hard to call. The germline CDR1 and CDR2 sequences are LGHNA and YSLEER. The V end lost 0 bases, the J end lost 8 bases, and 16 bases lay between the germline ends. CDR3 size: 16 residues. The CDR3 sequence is CASSQDWAGWEEKLFF. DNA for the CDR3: TGCGCCAGCAGCCAAGATTGGGCAGGATGGGAGGAAAAACTGTTTTTT.

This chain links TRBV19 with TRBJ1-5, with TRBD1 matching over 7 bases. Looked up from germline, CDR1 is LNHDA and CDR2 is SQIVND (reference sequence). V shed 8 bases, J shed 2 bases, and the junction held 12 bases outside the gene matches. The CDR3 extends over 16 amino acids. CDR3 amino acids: CASQKTGDRGNQPQHF. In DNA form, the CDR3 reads TGTGCCAGTCAAAAAACAGGGGATCGGGGCAATCAGCCCCAGCATTTT.

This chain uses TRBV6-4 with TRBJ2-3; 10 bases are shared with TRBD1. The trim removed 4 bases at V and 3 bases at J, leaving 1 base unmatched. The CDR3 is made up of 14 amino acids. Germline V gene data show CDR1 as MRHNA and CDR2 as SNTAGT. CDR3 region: CASSGQGATDTQYF. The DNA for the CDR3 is TGTGCCAGCAGTGGACAGGGGGCGACAGATACGCAGTATTTT.

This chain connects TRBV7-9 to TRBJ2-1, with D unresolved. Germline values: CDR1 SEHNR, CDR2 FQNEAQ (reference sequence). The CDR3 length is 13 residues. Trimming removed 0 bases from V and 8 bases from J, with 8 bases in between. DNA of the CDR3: TGTGCCAGCAGCTTAGCGTTCATCCATGAGCAGTTCTTC. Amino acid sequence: CASSLAFIHEQFF.

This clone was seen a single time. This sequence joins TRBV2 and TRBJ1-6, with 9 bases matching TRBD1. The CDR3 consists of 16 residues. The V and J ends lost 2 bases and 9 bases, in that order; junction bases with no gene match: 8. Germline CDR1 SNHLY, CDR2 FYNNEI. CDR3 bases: TGTGCCAGCAGTGAAAATACAGGGGGCATGAGTTCACCCCTCCACTTT. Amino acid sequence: CASSENTGGMSSPLHF.

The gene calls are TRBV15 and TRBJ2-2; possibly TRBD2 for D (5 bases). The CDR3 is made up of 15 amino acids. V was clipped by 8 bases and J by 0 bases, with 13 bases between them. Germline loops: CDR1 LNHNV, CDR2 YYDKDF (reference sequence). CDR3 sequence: CATRSRGSNTGELFF. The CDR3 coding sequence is TGTGCCACCCGTAGTCGGGGATCGAACACCGGGGAGCTGTTTTTT.

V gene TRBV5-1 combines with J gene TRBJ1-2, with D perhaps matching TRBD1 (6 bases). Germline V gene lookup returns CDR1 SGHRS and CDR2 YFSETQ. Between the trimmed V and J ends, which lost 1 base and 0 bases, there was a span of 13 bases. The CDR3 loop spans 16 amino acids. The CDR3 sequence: CASSLTGQKPNYGYTF. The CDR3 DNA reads TGCGCCAGCAGCTTGACAGGACAGAAACCTAACTATGGCTACACCTTC.